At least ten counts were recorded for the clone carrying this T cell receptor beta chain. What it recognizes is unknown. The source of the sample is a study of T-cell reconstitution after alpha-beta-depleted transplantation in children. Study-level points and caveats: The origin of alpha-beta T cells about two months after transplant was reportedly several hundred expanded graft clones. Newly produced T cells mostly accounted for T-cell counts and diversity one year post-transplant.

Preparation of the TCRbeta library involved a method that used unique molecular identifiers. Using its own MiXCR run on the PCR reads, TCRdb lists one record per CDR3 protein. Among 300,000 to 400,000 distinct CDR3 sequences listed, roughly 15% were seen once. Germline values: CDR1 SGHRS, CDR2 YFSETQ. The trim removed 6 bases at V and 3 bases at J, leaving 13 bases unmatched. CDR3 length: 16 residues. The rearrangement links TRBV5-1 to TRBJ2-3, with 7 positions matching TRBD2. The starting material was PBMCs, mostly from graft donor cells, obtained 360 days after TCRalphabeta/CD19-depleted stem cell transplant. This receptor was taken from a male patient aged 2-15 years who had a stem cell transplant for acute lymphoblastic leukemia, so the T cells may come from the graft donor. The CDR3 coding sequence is TGCGCCAGCACCCCGCTTGGCGGGAGTGTAACAGATACGCAGTATTTT. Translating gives CASTPLGGSVTDTQYF.